The 30 T cell receptor beta chains reported below all come from one sample, sequenced in a study of T cells in Graves' hyperthyroidism and ophthalmopathy. There were TCR beta CDR3 regions amplified from RNA transcripts. The study used the HTBI primer set for a first-round RT-PCR of the TCR CDR3. TCRdb called the multiplex PCR reads again in MiXCR, with one record for every CDR3 protein. The sample shows 350,000 to 400,000 distinct CDR3 sequences, 19% of them seen only once. The sample taken for sequencing was blood. These receptors all stem from a young woman with Graves' hyperthyroidism.

This clonotype showed up many times. The chain employs TRBV2 and TRBJ1-5, with D maybe TRBD1 (5 bases). The germline CDR1 and CDR2 sequences are SNHLY and FYNNEI. Trimming stripped 4 bases from V and 3 bases from J, with 10 bases between. The CDR3 runs 14 residues. The CDR3, as DNA: TGTGCCAGCAGTGGGGACTCCCTCAATCAGCCCCAGCATTTT. Protein sequence: CASSGDSLNQPQHF.

The chain joins TRBV15 to TRBJ2-1; 8 bases align to TRBD1. Losses at the gene ends were 4 bases for V and 2 bases for J; bases not matched to a gene: 1. Germline CDR1 is LNHNV and CDR2 is YYDKDF (reference sequence). The CDR3 consists of 14 residues. CDR3 loop: CATSTGQAYNEQFF. In nucleotides, the CDR3 is TGTGCCACCAGCACGGGACAGGCCTACAATGAGCAGTTCTTC. Looking up the rest from reference TRBV15 and TRBJ2-1 gives the full variable domain: DAMVIQNPRYQVTQFGKPVTLSCSQTLNHNVMYWYQQKSSQAPKLLFHYYDKDFNNEADTPDNFQSRRPNTSFCFLDIRSPGLGDTAMYLCATSTGQAYNEQFFGPGTRLTVL.

This clonotype was counted ten times or more. This rearrangement joins TRBV11-2 to TRBJ2-5; perhaps TRBD2 as D (6 bases). Deletions cut 5 bases from V and 0 bases from J, with 16 bases between. Germline V gives CDR1 SGHAT, CDR2 FQNNGV. This CDR3 has 16 amino acids. The CDR3 bases are TGTGCCAGCAGCCTTATCCCTCGGGGGAACCAAGAGACCCAGTACTTC. It codes for CASSLIPRGNQETQYF.

This clonotype was observed many times. Here the CDR3 DNA reads TGTGCCAGCTCACCACAGGAGGGTGGCGAGCAGTACTTC. Amino acids: CASSPQEGGEQYF. This chain joins TRBV18 and TRBJ2-7, with D possibly being TRBD2 (6 bases). CDR3 size: 13 residues. Germline assignment: CDR1 KGHSH and CDR2 LQKENI. Deletions cut 1 base from V and 6 bases from J, with 10 bases between.

This clonotype was seen repeatedly, ten times or more. The V call is TRBV27, the J call TRBJ2-5; a possible D gene is TRBD1 (5 bases). The CDR3 contains 14 residues. CDR1 is MNHEY and CDR2 is SMNVEV in the germline V gene (reference sequence). Trimming took off 2 bases at V and 5 bases at J, with 12 bases between the two ends. DNA for the CDR3: TGTGCCAGCAGTTTACTGGGGCTCGGGGAGACCCAGTACTTC. This sequence encodes CASSLLGLGETQYF.

The J gene is TRBJ1-2, the V gene TRBV6-1, with a tentative D call TRBD1 (5 bases). The CDR3 extends over 14 amino acids. Germline values: CDR1 MNHNS, CDR2 SASEGT. V dropped 0 bases and J dropped 3 bases, with 8 bases sitting between them. The CDR3 nucleotides read TGTGCCAGCAGTGAAGCGGGACGGCACTATGGCTACACCTTC. It specifies CASSEAGRHYGYTF.

This chain uses TRBV20-1 with TRBJ2-2; D gene unclear. The length of the CDR3 is 13 residues. The germline V gene encodes CDR1 DFQATT and CDR2 SNEGSKA (reference sequence). Trimming took off 6 bases at V and 9 bases at J, with 17 bases between the two ends. CDR3 nucleotides: TGCAGTGCCCTCCACTCTTATTCTAGGGAGCTGTTTTTT. Translating it yields CSALHSYSRELFF.

This clonotype has at least ten counts. This chain links TRBV12-3 or TRBV12-4 with TRBJ2-5, with 13 bases aligning to TRBD2. The CDR3 covers 17 residues. V shed 5 bases and J 3 bases; nucleotides not matched to a gene: 9. The CDR3 is CASSPLTSGGPKETQYF. The CDR3 DNA reads TGTGCCAGCAGTCCCCTGACTAGCGGGGGGCCCAAAGAGACCCAGTACTTC.

The chain joins TRBV6-2 or TRBV6-3 to TRBJ2-7; TRBD2 matches 7 bases. Germline loops: CDR1 MNHEY, CDR2 SVGEGT. Trimming removed 6 bases from V and 9 bases from J; junction bases left unmatched: 20. The CDR3 runs to 16 residues. The CDR3 nucleotides read TGTGCCAGCAGGACCCTCCGGGACGACTTTCAGCGGGGGCAGTACTTC. This gives the protein CASRTLRDDFQRGQYF.

The V and J genes are TRBV6-5 and TRBJ1-2; D might be TRBD1 (5 bases). Germline CDR1 reads MNHEY; CDR2 reads SVGAGI. V dropped 1 base and J dropped 6 bases, with 21 bases sitting between them. This CDR3 has 17 residues. CDR3 amino acids: CASSYLSTGPPGHGYTF. For the CDR3, the DNA is TGTGCCAGCAGTTACTTAAGTACGGGACCCCCGGGTCATGGCTACACCTTC.

The table lists this clonotype with a few counts. CDR3 sequence (DNA): TGCAGTGCCAGTCCGGGTTTTGAAGACTATGGCTACACCTTC. This encodes CSASPGFEDYGYTF. The J gene is TRBJ1-2, the V gene TRBV20-1, with D unresolved. Germline V CDR1 and CDR2: DFQATT, SNEGSKA (reference sequence). V lost 6 bases to trimming and J lost 3 bases, with 17 bases between them. This CDR3 spans 14 amino acids.

The sample holds many counts of this clonotype. V and J are TRBV11-1 and TRBJ1-2, with D perhaps matching TRBD1 (6 bases). Trimming removed 5 bases from V and 8 bases from J, with 27 bases in between. Germline assignment: CDR1 SGHAT and CDR2 FQDESV (reference sequence). The CDR3 runs 17 residues. CDR3 sequence (DNA): TGTGCCAGCAGCCTTAACTACCCCCCGGCAGGGGCGGACGGCTACACCTTC. Protein: CASSLNYPPAGADGYTF.

Many counts were recorded for this clonotype. CDR3 coding DNA: TGCAGTGCCTCCCCTCTTGGGCCCCAGCATTTT. This translates into CSASPLGPQHF. The chain recombines TRBV20-1 with TRBJ1-5; D remains unclear. The CDR3 is 11 residues long. Trimming took 6 bases from V and 9 from J, leaving 12 bases between them. Looked up from germline, CDR1 is DFQATT and CDR2 is SNEGSKA (reference sequence).

Many counts were recorded for this clonotype. The chain links TRBV12-3 or TRBV12-4 to TRBJ1-1; D unclear. The CDR3 extends over 16 amino acids. Trimming shortened V by 7 bases and J by 1 base, and 19 bases separated the two germline ends. The CDR3: CASTSSTPRGNTEAFF. CDR3 nucleotide sequence: TGTGCCAGCACCTCATCCACCCCCCGGGGGAACACTGAAGCTTTCTTT.

This clonotype appeared many times. V and J are TRBV12-3 or TRBV12-4 and TRBJ1-5; no reliable D call. Trimming cost V 5 bases and J 5 bases, with 7 bases left between them. This CDR3 region has 12 residues. In nucleotides, the CDR3 is TGTGCCAGCAGTCGTAGAGATCAGCCCCAGCATTTT. This translates into CASSRRDQPQHF.

In its sample, this clonotype was seen many times. The chain employs TRBV5-4 and TRBJ2-5; D unresolved. Trimming stripped 9 bases from V and 4 bases from J, with 10 bases between. This CDR3 comprises 11 residues. Germline CDR1 reads SGHNT; CDR2 reads YYREEE (reference sequence). CDR3 nucleotide sequence: TGTGCCACTCGCTTAGGAGAGACCCAGTACTTC. It yields the protein CATRLGETQYF.

The genes are TRBV29-1 and TRBJ1-1; no clear D. The length of the CDR3 is 13 residues. V shed 5 bases and J shed 0 bases, with 10 bases lying between them. Germline V lookup: CDR1 SQVTM, CDR2 ANQGSEA. CDR3 residues: CSVNGLLNTEAFF. The CDR3 DNA sequence: TGCAGCGTTAATGGGCTATTGAACACTGAAGCTTTCTTT.

This clonotype was detected ten times or more. The chain combines TRBV2 with TRBJ2-7, with no clear D. Trimming left V 8 bases short and J 5 bases short, with 13 bases between. Germline V lookup: CDR1 SNHLY, CDR2 FYNNEI. The CDR3 contains 12 residues. As DNA, the CDR3 is TGTGCCAGCCTCCCCGGGCGTGACGAGCAGTACTTC. It codes for CASLPGRDEQYF.

J is TRBJ2-7 and V is TRBV4-1, with 8 bases aligning to TRBD1. Germline loops: CDR1 MGHRA, CDR2 YSYEKL. This CDR3 spans 15 amino acids. The V and J ends lost 0 bases and 6 bases, in that order; junction bases with no gene match: 7. Here the CDR3 reads CASSQEGTGLLEQYF. The CDR3 DNA reads as TGCGCCAGCAGCCAAGAGGGGACAGGTCTTCTCGAGCAGTACTTC.

This clonotype was seen more than once but under ten times. The CDR3 does not end in the conserved phenylalanine or tryptophan, so this is likely a read error. This chain joins TRBV4-1 and TRBJ1-5; no definite D call. The CDR3 contains 14 residues. Germline values: CDR1 MGHRA, CDR2 YSYEKL. This CDR3 is CASNQKPGDQPQHL. CDR3 bases: TGCGCCAGCAACCAAAAACCAGGTGATCAGCCCCAGCATCTT.

In this sample, this clonotype turned up many times. The chain carries TRBV5-1 and TRBJ2-7; 7 bases fit TRBD1. The length of the CDR3 is 15 residues. V shed 3 bases, J shed 0 bases, and the junction held 6 bases outside the gene matches. The V gene's germline CDR1 is SGHRS and CDR2 YFSETQ. The CDR3 DNA is TGCGCCAGCAGCTCACAGGGGCGCTACTCCTACGAGCAGTACTTC. This codes for CASSSQGRYSYEQYF.

Concerning this clonotype itself: This may arise from a read error, as a much more abundant clone is one base away. This chain links TRBV10-3 with TRBJ1-5; maybe TRBD1 (5 bases). The CDR3 contains 13 residues. Germline V gene data show CDR1 as ENHRY and CDR2 as SYGVKD. This CDR3 reads CAIRWDGNQPQQF. The CDR3 DNA reads as TGTGCCATCCGCTGGGACGGCAATCAGCCCCAGCAGTTT.

This clonotype was counted at least ten times. V is TRBV2 and J is TRBJ1-5, with D possibly being TRBD1 (6 bases). Per the germline V gene, CDR1 is SNHLY and CDR2 is FYNNEI. The CDR3 has 17 residues. Trimming stripped 3 bases from V and 2 bases from J, with 17 bases between. The CDR3 region has the DNA TGTGCCAGCAGTGATGGGGGGCTAATCGTCGGCAATCAGCCCCAGCATTTT. As protein: CASSDGGLIVGNQPQHF.

The rearrangement joins TRBV9 to TRBJ1-3; D might be TRBD1 (5 bases). Per the germline V gene, CDR1 is SGDLS and CDR2 is YYNGEE. Trimming took off 7 bases at V and 3 bases at J, with 8 bases between the two ends. The CDR3 covers 12 residues. The CDR3 here is CASADIGNTIYF. The CDR3 DNA reads as TGTGCCAGCGCGGACATTGGAAACACCATATATTTT.

This clonotype was counted at least ten times. The chain links TRBV28 to TRBJ2-7, with 9 bases identical to TRBD1. The V gene end was trimmed by 2 bases and the J gene end by 6 bases; junction bases not matched to a gene: 5. Germline CDR1 and CDR2: MDHEN and SYDVKM. This CDR3 contains 14 residues. The CDR3 bases are TGTGCCAGCAGTTTAGGGGGACAGGGTGGCGAGCAGTACTTC. Translation: CASSLGGQGGEQYF.

V is TRBV6-1 and J is TRBJ1-4; D remains ambiguous. The germline CDR1 and CDR2 sequences are MNHNS and SASEGT. The CDR3 sequence is 14 residues long. V lost 7 bases, J lost 10 bases, and 19 bases lay in between. The CDR3 region is CASTPFPGIGKLFF. CDR3 DNA sequence: TGTGCCAGCACCCCCTTCCCGGGGATCGGAAAACTGTTTTTT.

V usage is TRBV6-5 and J usage is TRBJ2-7; D is undetermined. This CDR3 comprises 14 residues. V was shortened by 0 bases and J by 0 bases, with 6 bases between the two germline ends. Germline loops: CDR1 MNHEY, CDR2 SVGAGI. CDR3 coding DNA: TGTGCCAGCAGTTACTCCGGGTTCTCCTACGAGCAGTACTTC. It is translated as CASSYSGFSYEQYF.

This clonotype occurred many times. This chain links TRBV20-1 with TRBJ1-1; D is ambiguous. V shed 2 bases and J shed 0 bases, with 10 bases lying between them. This CDR3 is built from 14 residues. Germline V gives CDR1 DFQATT, CDR2 SNEGSKA (reference sequence). CDR3 amino acids: CSARSARLNTEAFF. CDR3 sequence (DNA): TGCAGTGCTAGATCGGCCAGACTGAACACTGAAGCTTTCTTT.

This clonotype was picked up many times. The chain uses TRBV15 and TRBJ1-5; no firm D call. Germline lookup yields CDR1 LNHNV and CDR2 YYDKDF (reference sequence). Trimming took off 3 bases at V and 4 bases at J, with 7 bases between the two ends. This CDR3 comprises 13 residues. CDR3 in amino acids: CATSREGNQPQHF. DNA of the CDR3: TGTGCCACCAGCAGGGAAGGGAATCAGCCCCAGCATTTT.

This chain uses TRBV6-2 or TRBV6-3 with TRBJ2-2; D gene unclear. Germline V gene data show CDR1 as MNHEY and CDR2 as SVGEGT. The CDR3 loop spans 14 amino acids. Trimming removed 2 bases at V and 1 base at J, with 5 bases between. CDR3 sequence: CASSYPKNTGELFF. In DNA form, the CDR3 reads TGTGCCAGCAGTTACCCCAAGAACACCGGGGAGCTGTTTTTT.